A single TCR beta chain is shown here with its context. Its specificity is unknown. These data come from a study of radiation and T cells in renal cell carcinoma. Study-wide points: In blood, top tumor clones expanded by 2 weeks, shrinking by 4. Without pretreatment biopsies, baseline tumor clonotype presence was undetermined.

Assay used: immunoSEQ multiplex PCR; TCRdb lists only in-frame clones, some missing. The data hold approximately 150,000 clones, with 75% to 90% observed a single time. Time point described: blood 4 weeks post-SBRT, at nephrectomy. Treatment denoted: 15 Gy SBRT to primary tumor, nephrectomy 4 weeks later. Nephrectomy followed 15 Gy stereotactic body radiation by 4 weeks. The patient's renal cell carcinoma had clear cell pathology. The junction had 4 bases not matched to a gene; V was cut back by 5 bases and J by 8 bases. This CDR3 contains 14 residues. Germline CDR1 MNHNY, CDR2 SVGAGI (reference sequence).

Sequencing was performed on blood, taken from a patient whose treatment included radiotherapy and nephrectomy. This receptor was obtained from a woman between 45 and 60 years old with renal cell carcinoma. V and J are TRBV6-6 and TRBJ2-1; TRBD2 matches at 12 bases. CDR3 loop: CASSLAGGPDEQFF. CDR3 DNA: TGTGCCAGCAGTCTAGCGGGAGGGCCGGATGAGCAGTTCTTC.